These 23 T cell receptor beta chains were all obtained from the same sample, sequenced in a study of T cell responses to AZD1222 COVID-19 vaccine. The protocol was immunoSEQ multiplex PCR, while the TCRdb copy is restricted to in-frame clones and leaves out a portion. The table lists tens of thousands of clones, around 84% of them singletons. Material: peripheral blood, obtained on day 0 of AZD1222 vaccination. Every receptor here comes from an adult in good health.

This clone was counted a few times. The gene calls are TRBV11-2 and TRBJ1-1; no clear D gene. V was pared by 1 base and J by 7 bases, with 7 bases between. The germline CDR1 and CDR2 sequences are SGHAT and FQNNGV. The CDR3 totals 12 residues. CDR3 amino acids: CASSLVWNEAFF. The DNA for the CDR3 is TGTGCCAGCAGCTTAGTTTGGAATGAAGCTTTCTTT.

The rearrangement joins TRBV19 to TRBJ1-4; TRBD1 matches 10 bases. The V segment lost 4 bases and the J segment 6 bases; nucleotides outside the gene matches: 8. CDR1 and CDR2 (germline): LNHDA, SQIVND (reference sequence). The CDR3 contains 16 residues. CDR3 loop: CASSTETGGLDEKLFF. The CDR3 DNA reads TGTGCCAGTAGTACTGAGACAGGGGGCCTGGATGAAAAACTGTTTTTT.

The chain combines TRBV5-1 with TRBJ2-7, with TRBD2 matching 8 bases. The CDR3 consists of 13 residues. CDR1 is SGHRS and CDR2 is YFSETQ in the germline V gene. V shed 1 base, J shed 3 bases, and the junction held 0 bases outside the gene matches. CDR3 protein: CASSLTSGYEQYF. DNA of the CDR3: TGCGCCAGCAGCTTGACTAGCGGCTACGAGCAGTACTTC.

V and J are TRBV11-2 and TRBJ1-3, with D possibly being TRBD1 (6 bases). The germline V gene encodes CDR1 SGHAT and CDR2 FQNNGV. The CDR3 is 16 amino acids. Trimming removed 1 base at V and 4 bases at J, with 14 bases between. CDR3 amino acids: CASSLAGDYAGNTIYF. In nucleotides, the CDR3 is TGTGCCAGCAGCTTAGCAGGGGACTACGCCGGAAACACCATATATTTT.

V is TRBV28 and J is TRBJ2-5; D remains unclear. Trimming pared 2 bases from V and 5 bases from J, leaving 9 bases between. The CDR3 extends over 13 amino acids. CDR1 and CDR2 from the germline V gene are MDHEN and SYDVKM. Here the CDR3 reads CASSLGQEETQYF. In DNA form, the CDR3 reads TGTGCCAGCAGTTTAGGGCAGGAGGAGACCCAGTACTTC.

This clone was detected only once. This chain connects TRBV19 to TRBJ1-5; 8 bases line up with TRBD1. V lost 6 bases to trimming and J lost 3 bases; unmatched junction nucleotides: 4. The germline V gene encodes CDR1 LNHDA and CDR2 SQIVND (reference sequence). This CDR3 is 14 amino acids long. CDR3 in amino acids: CASSEDRVNQPQHF. CDR3 coding DNA: TGTGCCAGTAGCGAGGACAGGGTCAATCAGCCCCAGCATTTT. Variable domain in full (rest from reference TRBV19 and TRBJ1-5): DGGITQSPKYLFRKEGQNVTLSCEQNLNHDAMYWYRQDPGQGLRLIYYSQIVNDFQKGDIAEGYSVSREKKESFPLTVTSAQKNPTAFYLCASSEDRVNQPQHFGDGTRLSIL.

This rearrangement joins TRBV19 to TRBJ1-1; 7 nucleotides agree with TRBD1. V was clipped by 6 bases and J by 8 bases; unmatched bases: 15. This CDR3 is built from 15 residues. Per the germline V gene, CDR1 is LNHDA and CDR2 is SQIVND (reference sequence). The CDR3 region has the DNA TGTGCCAGTAGCCGAAAGGAGAGACAGGGTGCAGAAGCTTTCTTT. Protein sequence: CASSRKERQGAEAFF. Drawing the rest from reference TRBV19 and TRBJ1-1, the complete variable domain is DGGITQSPKYLFRKEGQNVTLSCEQNLNHDAMYWYRQDPGQGLRLIYYSQIVNDFQKGDIAEGYSVSREKKESFPLTVTSAQKNPTAFYLCASSRKERQGAEAFFGQGTRLTVV.

The chain combines TRBV7-7 with TRBJ2-3; D unresolved. Deletions cut 2 bases from V and 2 bases from J, with 11 bases between. From germline, CDR1 is SSHAT and CDR2 FNYEAQ (reference sequence). The CDR3 is 15 amino acids. The CDR3 DNA reads TGTGCCAGCAGCTTATTAGCCAGTAACACAGATACGCAGTATTTT. Residues: CASSLLASNTDTQYF.

The J gene is TRBJ2-7, the V gene TRBV30; D not certain. V lost 2 bases and J lost 5, with 4 bases in between. This CDR3 comprises 10 residues. Germline assignment: CDR1 GTSNPN and CDR2 SVGIG (reference sequence). CDR3 amino acids: CAWSHHEQYF. In DNA, the CDR3 is TGTGCCTGGAGTCACCACGAGCAGTACTTC.

The table lists this clone with a count of one. The chain joins TRBV7-2 to TRBJ2-5; D not certain. V lost 5 bases and J lost 7, with 14 bases in between. The CDR3 extends over 13 amino acids. The germline CDR1 and CDR2 sequences are SGHTA and FQGNSA. The CDR3 protein is CASSPLPLWTQYF. Written as DNA, the CDR3 is TGTGCCAGCAGCCCCCTACCCTTATGGACCCAGTACTTC.

The rearrangement uses TRBV19 and TRBJ2-3; 7 nucleotides match TRBD2. The CDR3 sequence is 16 residues long. CDR1 and CDR2 from the germline V gene are LNHDA and SQIVND (reference sequence). V lost 5 bases to trimming and J lost 0 bases; unmatched junction nucleotides: 8. The CDR3 sequence: CASSAGTIPSTDTQYF. CDR3 nucleotides: TGTGCCAGTAGTGCCGGGACTATTCCTAGCACAGATACGCAGTATTTT. The full variable domain, its missing parts supplied by reference TRBV19 and TRBJ2-3, is DGGITQSPKYLFRKEGQNVTLSCEQNLNHDAMYWYRQDPGQGLRLIYYSQIVNDFQKGDIAEGYSVSREKKESFPLTVTSAQKNPTAFYLCASSAGTIPSTDTQYFGPGTRLTVL.

The genes are TRBV11-2 and TRBJ2-7; D is perhaps TRBD1 or TRBD2 (6 bases each). Germline assignment: CDR1 SGHAT and CDR2 FQNNGV. The CDR3 spans 15 residues. Trimming left V 4 bases short and J 2 bases short, with 15 bases between. The CDR3 here is CASSSLEGVTYEQYF. In nucleotides, the CDR3 is TGTGCCAGCAGCTCCCTGGAGGGGGTCACCTACGAGCAGTACTTC.

The V call is TRBV6-1, the J call TRBJ1-6; D might be TRBD1 (5 bases). Trimming took 7 bases from V and 5 from J, leaving 12 bases between them. The CDR3 is 14 residues long. In germline, CDR1 is MNHNS, CDR2 SASEGT. The chain's CDR3 is CASKGSGDNSPLHF. The CDR3 DNA sequence: TGTGCCAGCAAGGGGTCGGGGGATAATTCACCCCTCCACTTT.

CDR3 DNA sequence: TGTGCCAGCAGAAAGGACATTTACACCGGGGAGCTGTTTTTT. Amino acids: CASRKDIYTGELFF. The chain combines TRBV6-6 with TRBJ2-2; D possibly corresponds to TRBD1 (5 bases). CDR1 and CDR2 from the germline V gene are MNHNY and SVGAGI (reference sequence). Trimming left V 6 bases short and J 3 bases short, with 11 bases between. The CDR3 sequence is 14 residues long.

This clone has just a few counts. The chain combines TRBV5-6 with TRBJ1-2, with TRBD1 matching 7 bases. The germline V gene encodes CDR1 SGHDT and CDR2 YYEEEE. The CDR3 has 16 amino acids. After removal of 4 bases from V and 4 bases from J, the junction contained 13 bases not matched to a gene. The DNA for the CDR3 is TGTGCCAGCAGCGCGGGCGGAAGGGGGCCAGGCTATGGCTACACCTTC. It is translated as CASSAGGRGPGYGYTF.

The chain couples TRBV18 to TRBJ1-2; the D is unclear. Germline V gives CDR1 KGHSH, CDR2 LQKENI. The CDR3 loop spans 12 amino acids. V shed 2 bases and J shed 7 bases, with 8 bases lying between them. The CDR3 reads CASSPSGFGYTF. DNA of the CDR3: TGTGCCAGCTCACCATCGGGGTTTGGCTACACCTTC.

This clone showed up just a few times. This sample also contains other DNA sequences that code for the same CDR3. The rearrangement links TRBV6-5 to TRBJ1-2, with TRBD1 identical over 9 bases. Germline V gene lookup returns CDR1 MNHEY and CDR2 SVGAGI. With V trimmed by 6 bases and J by 4 bases, 6 bases remained unmatched. There are 14 residues in the CDR3. CDR3 DNA sequence: TGTGCCAGCAGCCCGGGACAGGGTGGCTATGGCTACACCTTC. Amino acid sequence: CASSPGQGGYGYTF.

The CDR3 sequence: CARRTGAPDYGYTF. As DNA, the CDR3 is TGTGCCAGACGGACAGGCGCCCCGGACTATGGCTACACCTTC. The gene calls are TRBV6-5 and TRBJ1-2; 7 nucleotides agree with TRBD1. The V gene's germline CDR1 is MNHEY and CDR2 SVGAGI. CDR3 length equals 14 residues. The ends lost 9 bases at V and 3 bases at J; junction bases unmatched: 10.

V is TRBV7-9 and J is TRBJ1-1; D may be TRBD1 (5 bases). The V and J ends lost 3 bases and 0 bases respectively, with 23 bases between them. The CDR3 runs to 19 residues. CDR1 and CDR2 (germline): SEHNR, FQNEAQ (reference sequence). DNA for the CDR3: TGTGCCAGCAGCTTCTATCGGGGGTCGCTACGTTTGGTGAACACTGAAGCTTTCTTT. Protein product: CASSFYRGSLRLVNTEAFF.

V is TRBV2 and J is TRBJ1-1; TRBD1 is a possible D gene (5 bases). The germline gives CDR1 SNHLY, CDR2 FYNNEI. The CDR3 covers 14 residues. V lost 5 bases and J lost 4, with 14 bases in between. Written as DNA, the CDR3 is TGTGCCAGCAGTTGGGACTCCAAGGGCACTGAAGCTTTCTTT. Translation: CASSWDSKGTEAFF.

The chain recombines TRBV10-3 with TRBJ2-3; D is unresolved. CDR3 length: 13 residues. Trimming removed 6 bases from V and 0 bases from J, with 7 bases in between. CDR1 and CDR2 from the germline V gene are ENHRY and SYGVKD. The chain's CDR3 is CAISATSTDTQYF. The CDR3 bases are TGTGCCATCAGCGCTACTAGCACAGATACGCAGTATTTT.

CDR3 region: CSVSKGNTEAFF. CDR3 DNA sequence: TGCAGCGTCTCGAAGGGGAACACTGAAGCTTTCTTT. The chain links TRBV29-1 to TRBJ1-1; D unresolved. The V gene lost 6 bases and the J gene lost 1 base, with 9 bases spanning the gap. This CDR3 comprises 12 residues. Germline-derived CDR1 and CDR2 are SQVTM and ANQGSEA.

The chain is built from TRBV28 and TRBJ2-1; 10 bases line up with TRBD1. The ends lost 6 bases at V and 10 bases at J; junction bases unmatched: 6. Germline V gene lookup returns CDR1 MDHEN and CDR2 SYDVKM. The CDR3 runs to 13 residues. CDR3 amino acids: CASRPTGGEEQFF. In DNA form, the CDR3 reads TGTGCCAGCAGACCGACAGGGGGCGAGGAGCAGTTCTTC.